The source of this TCR beta chain is a study of lymphopenia after photon versus proton radiotherapy (dated by TCRdb to the late 2010s). A note on the overall study: Photon and proton radiation therapy were compared by the study for their immunological effects in patients with gastrointestinal tumors who developed high-grade lymphopenia. The 20 patients in the cohort had gastrointestinal tumors, were treated with either photon or proton therapy, and subsequently developed lymphopenia. The study was designed to characterize how the impact on the immune system differs between the two radiation modalities.

What the study reported, not specific to this receptor: The authors looked at the survival association only in patients who died, and they framed better survival with proton therapy as a possibility rather than a demonstrated result. Across the cohort, among patients who died, a greater drop in TCR diversity after the nadir was inversely correlated with overall survival time. Relative stability during treatment was observed in proton-treated patients, whereas loss of naive T cells and TCR diversity and gain of effector/memory populations were observed in photon-treated patients. Once the lymphocyte count had reached its nadir, the repertoires of photon-treated patients showed oligoclonal expansion, particularly of CD8+ Temra cells, and this expansion drove the decline in diversity.

The library was made by the immunoSEQ multiplex PCR assay. T cell repertoires were profiled with deep sequencing of rearranged TCR beta loci together with multiparametric flow cytometry. Imported from immuneACCESS, the table was reduced by TCRdb to in-frame sequences with V and J called. These copies leave out some clones; in studies compared against another copy, an unresolved V gene accounts for under half, and the cause of the remainder is not known. This sample comprises more than 25,000 clones, approximately 87% of them detected only once. The biggest ten clones account for around 47% of the sample. With respect to this clone: Its antigen specificity is not known. An end of the junction differs from the germline gene, which may be a read error.

The CDR3 has 14 amino acids, counting the end cysteine and phenylalanine. Only CDR3 DNA is held: 42 bases, read in frame from base 1. The germline V gene gives CDR1 as SGHVS and CDR2 as FQNEAQ. This receptor was taken from an older woman with cholangiocarcinoma. Some clones in this sample may be carry-over from other donors' samples. Here the sequenced sample was peripheral blood, taken from a patient treated with proton-based radiotherapy. The V gene is TRBV7-8 and the J gene is TRBJ1-1; no confident D gene assignment can be made. The DNA sequence is as follows: TGTGCCAGCAGCCTAGCTACGATGAACACTGAAGCTTTCTTT. It translates to CASSLATMNTEAFF.